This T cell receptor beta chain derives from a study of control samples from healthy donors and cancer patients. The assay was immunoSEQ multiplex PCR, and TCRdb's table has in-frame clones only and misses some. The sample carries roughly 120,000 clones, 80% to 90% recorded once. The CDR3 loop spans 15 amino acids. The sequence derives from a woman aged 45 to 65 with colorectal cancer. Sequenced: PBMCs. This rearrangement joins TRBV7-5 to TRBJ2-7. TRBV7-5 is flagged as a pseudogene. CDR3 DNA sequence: TGTGTCAGAAGCTCCAAAGAGGGGACCCCCTACGAGCAGTACTTC. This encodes CVRSSKEGTPYEQYF.